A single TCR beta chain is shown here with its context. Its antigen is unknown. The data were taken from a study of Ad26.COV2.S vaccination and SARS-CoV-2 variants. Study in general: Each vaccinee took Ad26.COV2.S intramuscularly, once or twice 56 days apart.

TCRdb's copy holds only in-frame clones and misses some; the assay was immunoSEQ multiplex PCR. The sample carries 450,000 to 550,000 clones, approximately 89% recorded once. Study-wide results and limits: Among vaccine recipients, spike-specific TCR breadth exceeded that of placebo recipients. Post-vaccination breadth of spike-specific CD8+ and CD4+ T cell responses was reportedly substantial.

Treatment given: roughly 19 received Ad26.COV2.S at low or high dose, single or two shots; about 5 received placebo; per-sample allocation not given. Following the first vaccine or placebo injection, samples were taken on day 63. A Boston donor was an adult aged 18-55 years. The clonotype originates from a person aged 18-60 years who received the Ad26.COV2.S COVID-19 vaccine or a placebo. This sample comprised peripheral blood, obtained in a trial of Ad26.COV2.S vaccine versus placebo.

In DNA form, the CDR3 reads TGCGCCAGCAGCCAGGGTTTCTCTGGAAACACCATATATTTT. It yields the protein CASSQGFSGNTIYF. The chain combines TRBV4-3 with TRBJ1-3; D not certain. The V end lost 3 bases, the J end lost 0 bases, and 6 bases lay between the germline ends. Germline V gene data show CDR1 as LGHNA and CDR2 as YSLEER. The CDR3 covers 14 residues.